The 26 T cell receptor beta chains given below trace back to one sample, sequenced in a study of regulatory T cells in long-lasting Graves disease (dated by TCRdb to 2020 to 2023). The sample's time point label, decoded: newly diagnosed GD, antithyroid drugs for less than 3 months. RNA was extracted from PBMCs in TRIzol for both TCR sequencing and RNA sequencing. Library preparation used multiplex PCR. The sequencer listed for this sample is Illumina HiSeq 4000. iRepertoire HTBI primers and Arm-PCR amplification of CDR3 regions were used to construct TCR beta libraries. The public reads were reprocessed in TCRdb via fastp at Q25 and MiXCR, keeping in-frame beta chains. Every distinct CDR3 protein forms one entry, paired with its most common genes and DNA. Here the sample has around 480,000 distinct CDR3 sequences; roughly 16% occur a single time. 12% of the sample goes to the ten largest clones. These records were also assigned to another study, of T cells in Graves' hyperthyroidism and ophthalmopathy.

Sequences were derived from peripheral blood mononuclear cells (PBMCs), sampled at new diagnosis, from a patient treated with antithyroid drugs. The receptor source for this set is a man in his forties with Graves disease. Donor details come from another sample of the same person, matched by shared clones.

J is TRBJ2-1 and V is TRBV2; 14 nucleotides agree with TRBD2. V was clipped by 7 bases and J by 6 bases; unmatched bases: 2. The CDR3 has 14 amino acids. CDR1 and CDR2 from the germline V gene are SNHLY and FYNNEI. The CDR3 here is CASTGTSGSNEQFF. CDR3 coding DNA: TGTGCCAGCACAGGGACTAGCGGGAGCAATGAGCAGTTCTTC.

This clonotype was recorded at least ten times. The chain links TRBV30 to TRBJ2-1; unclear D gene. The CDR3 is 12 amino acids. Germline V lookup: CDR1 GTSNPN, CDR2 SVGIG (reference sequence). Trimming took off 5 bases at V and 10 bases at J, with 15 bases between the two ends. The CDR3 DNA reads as TGTGCCTGGGGACCTACTTTTTTAGAGCAGTTCTTC. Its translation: CAWGPTFLEQFF.

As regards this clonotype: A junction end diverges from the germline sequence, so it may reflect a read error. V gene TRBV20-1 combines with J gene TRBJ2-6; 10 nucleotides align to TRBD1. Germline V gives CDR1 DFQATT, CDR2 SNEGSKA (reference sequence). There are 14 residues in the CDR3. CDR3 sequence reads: CSAHTGTGANVLTF. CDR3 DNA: TGCAGTGCTCACACCGGGACAGGGGCGAACGTCCTGACTTTC.

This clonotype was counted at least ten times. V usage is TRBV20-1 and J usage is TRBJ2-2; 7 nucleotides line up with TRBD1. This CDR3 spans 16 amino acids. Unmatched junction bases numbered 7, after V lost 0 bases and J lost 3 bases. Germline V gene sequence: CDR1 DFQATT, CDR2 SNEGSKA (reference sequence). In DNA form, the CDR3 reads TGCAGTGCTAGAGATTTCCGGCAGGGGGACACCGGGGAGCTGTTTTTT. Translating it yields CSARDFRQGDTGELFF.

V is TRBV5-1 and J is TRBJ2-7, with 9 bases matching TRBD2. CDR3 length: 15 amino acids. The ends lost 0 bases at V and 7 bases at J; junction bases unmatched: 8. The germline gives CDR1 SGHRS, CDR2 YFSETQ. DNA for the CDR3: TGCGCCAGCAGCTTGGAATCCGCGGGAGGGGATGAGCAGTACTTC. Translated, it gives CASSLESAGGDEQYF.

This CDR3 is CASTWTGGTEAFF. The CDR3 bases are TGTGCCAGTACCTGGACAGGGGGCACTGAAGCTTTCTTT. The J gene is TRBJ1-1, the V gene TRBV19, with 10 bases aligning to TRBD1. The CDR3 has 13 amino acids. The V gene end was trimmed by 7 bases and the J gene end by 4 bases; junction bases not matched to a gene: 3. CDR1 is LNHDA and CDR2 is SQIVND in the germline V gene (reference sequence).

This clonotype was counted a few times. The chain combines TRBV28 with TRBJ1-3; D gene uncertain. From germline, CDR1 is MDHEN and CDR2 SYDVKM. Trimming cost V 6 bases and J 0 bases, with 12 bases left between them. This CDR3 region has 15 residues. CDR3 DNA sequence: TGTGCCAGCAGCACGTCGCGGGTCTCTGGAAACACCATATATTTT. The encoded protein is CASSTSRVSGNTIYF.

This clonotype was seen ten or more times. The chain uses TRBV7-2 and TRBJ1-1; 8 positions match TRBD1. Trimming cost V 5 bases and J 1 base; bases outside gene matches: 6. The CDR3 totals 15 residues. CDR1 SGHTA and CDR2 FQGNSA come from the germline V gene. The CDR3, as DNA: TGTGCCAGCAGCCATACCGGGACAGGGAACACTGAAGCTTTCTTT. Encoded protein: CASSHTGTGNTEAFF.

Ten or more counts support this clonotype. The CDR3 sequence: CAWSVLAGTDTQYF. CDR3 bases: TGTGCCTGGAGTGTACTAGCGGGCACAGATACGCAGTATTTT. The V and J genes are TRBV30 and TRBJ2-3; 8 bases agree with TRBD2. CDR3 length: 14 residues. Germline V lookup: CDR1 GTSNPN, CDR2 SVGIG (reference sequence). The V and J ends lost 0 bases and 1 base, in that order; junction bases with no gene match: 0.

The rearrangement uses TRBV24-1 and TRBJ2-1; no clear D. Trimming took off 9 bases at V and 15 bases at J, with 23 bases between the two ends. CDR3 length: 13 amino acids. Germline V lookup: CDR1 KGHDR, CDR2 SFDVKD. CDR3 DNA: TGTGCCACCCCAGAGGCAATGCTAGGGCGCCGGTTCTTC. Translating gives CATPEAMLGRRFF.

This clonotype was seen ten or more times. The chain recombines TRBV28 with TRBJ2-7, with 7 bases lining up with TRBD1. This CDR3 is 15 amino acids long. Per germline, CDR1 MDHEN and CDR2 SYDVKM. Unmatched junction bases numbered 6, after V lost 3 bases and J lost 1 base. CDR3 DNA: TGTGCCAGCAGTTTGGGGGACAGCATTTCCTACGAGCAGTACTTC. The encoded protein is CASSLGDSISYEQYF.

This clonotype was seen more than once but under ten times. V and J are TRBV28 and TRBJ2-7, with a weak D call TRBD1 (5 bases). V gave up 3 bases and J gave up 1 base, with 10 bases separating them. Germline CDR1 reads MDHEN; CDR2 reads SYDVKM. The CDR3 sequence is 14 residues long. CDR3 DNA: TGTGCCAGCAGTTTTCGACAGTCTTCCTACGAGCAGTACTTC. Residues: CASSFRQSSYEQYF.

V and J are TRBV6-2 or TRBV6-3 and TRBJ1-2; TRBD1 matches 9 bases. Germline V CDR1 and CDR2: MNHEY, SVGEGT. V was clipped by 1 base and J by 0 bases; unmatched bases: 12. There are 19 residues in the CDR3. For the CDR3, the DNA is TGTGCCAGCAGTTACTGGGACAGGGCCCCTCCACTTTCTAACTATGGCTACACCTTC. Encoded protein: CASSYWDRAPPLSNYGYTF.

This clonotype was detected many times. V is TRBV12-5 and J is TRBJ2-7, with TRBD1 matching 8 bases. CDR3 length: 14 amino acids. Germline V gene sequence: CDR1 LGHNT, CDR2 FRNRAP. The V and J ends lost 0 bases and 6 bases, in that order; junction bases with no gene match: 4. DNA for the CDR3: TGTGCTAGTGGTTTGGTACCAGGGGGCGGCGAGCAGTACTTC. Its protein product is CASGLVPGGGEQYF.

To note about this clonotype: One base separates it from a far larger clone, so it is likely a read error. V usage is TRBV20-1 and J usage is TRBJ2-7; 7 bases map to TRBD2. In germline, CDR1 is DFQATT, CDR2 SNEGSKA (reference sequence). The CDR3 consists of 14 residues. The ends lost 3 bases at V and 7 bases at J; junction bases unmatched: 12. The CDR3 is CSASLTSWGYEQYF. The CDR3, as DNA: TGCAGTGCTAGCTTGACTAGCTGGGGGTATGAGCAGTACTTC.

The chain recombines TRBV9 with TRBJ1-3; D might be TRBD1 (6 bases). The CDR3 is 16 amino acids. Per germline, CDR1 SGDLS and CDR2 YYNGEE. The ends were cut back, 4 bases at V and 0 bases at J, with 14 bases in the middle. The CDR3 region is CASSNYQGTSGNTIYF. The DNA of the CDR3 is TGTGCCAGCAGCAATTATCAGGGGACCTCTGGAAACACCATATATTTT.

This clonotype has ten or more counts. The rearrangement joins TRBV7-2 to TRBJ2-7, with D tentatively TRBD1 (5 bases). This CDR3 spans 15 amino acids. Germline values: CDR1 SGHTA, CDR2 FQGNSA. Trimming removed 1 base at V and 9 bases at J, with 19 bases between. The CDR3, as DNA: TGTGCCAGCAGCTTAGACGGCGGACCAGGGCAAGGGCAGTACTTC. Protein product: CASSLDGGPGQGQYF. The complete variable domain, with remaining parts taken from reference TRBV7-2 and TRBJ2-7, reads GAGVSQSPSNKVTEKGKDVELRCDPISGHTALYWYRQSLGQGLEFLIYFQGNSAPDKSGLPSDRFSAERTGGSVSTLTIQRTQQEDSAVYLCASSLDGGPGQGQYFGPGTRLTVT.

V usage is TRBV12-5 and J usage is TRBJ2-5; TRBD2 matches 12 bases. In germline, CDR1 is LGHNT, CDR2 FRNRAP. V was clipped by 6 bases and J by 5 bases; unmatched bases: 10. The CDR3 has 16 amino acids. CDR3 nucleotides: TGTGCTAGTGGCCAGGGAGAGCTAGCGGGAGGGGAGACCCAGTACTTC. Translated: CASGQGELAGGETQYF.

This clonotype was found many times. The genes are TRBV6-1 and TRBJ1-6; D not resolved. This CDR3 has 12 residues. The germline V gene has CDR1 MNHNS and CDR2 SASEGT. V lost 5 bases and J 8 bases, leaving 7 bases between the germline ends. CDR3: CASSQQYSPLHF. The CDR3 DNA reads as TGTGCCAGCAGTCAGCAATATTCACCCCTCCACTTT.

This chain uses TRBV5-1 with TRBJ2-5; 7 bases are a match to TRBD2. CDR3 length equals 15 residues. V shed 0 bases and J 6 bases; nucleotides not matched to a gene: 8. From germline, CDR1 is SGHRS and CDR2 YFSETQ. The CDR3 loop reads CASSLEGGSHKTQYF. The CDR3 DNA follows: TGCGCCAGCAGCTTGGAGGGCGGGAGTCATAAGACCCAGTACTTC. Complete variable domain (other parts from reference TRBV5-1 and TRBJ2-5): KAGVTQTPRYLIKTRGQQVTLSCSPISGHRSVSWYQQTPGQGLQFLFEYFSETQRNKGNFPGRFSGRQFSNSRSEMNVSTLELGDSALYLCASSLEGGSHKTQYFGPGTRLLVL.

CDR3 amino acids: CASSGLTYEQYF. The CDR3 bases are TGTGCCAGCAGTGGACTTACCTACGAGCAGTACTTC. The rearrangement links TRBV12-3 or TRBV12-4 to TRBJ2-7; D may be TRBD2 (5 bases). V lost 5 bases and J 2 bases, leaving 7 bases between the germline ends. The CDR3 is 12 residues long.

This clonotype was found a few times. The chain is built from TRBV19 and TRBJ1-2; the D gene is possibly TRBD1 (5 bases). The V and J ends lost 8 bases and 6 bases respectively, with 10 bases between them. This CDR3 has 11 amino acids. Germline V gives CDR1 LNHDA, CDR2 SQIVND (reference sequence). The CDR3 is CASQRGDGYTF. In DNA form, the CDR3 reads TGTGCCAGTCAAAGGGGAGATGGCTACACCTTC.

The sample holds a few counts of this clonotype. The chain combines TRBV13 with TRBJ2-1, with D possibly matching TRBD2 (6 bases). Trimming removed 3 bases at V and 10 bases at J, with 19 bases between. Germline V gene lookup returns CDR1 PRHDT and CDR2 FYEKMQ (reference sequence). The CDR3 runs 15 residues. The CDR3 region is CASSLGGGMAAEQFF. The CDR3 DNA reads TGTGCCAGCAGCTTGGGCGGCGGGATGGCCGCAGAGCAGTTCTTC.

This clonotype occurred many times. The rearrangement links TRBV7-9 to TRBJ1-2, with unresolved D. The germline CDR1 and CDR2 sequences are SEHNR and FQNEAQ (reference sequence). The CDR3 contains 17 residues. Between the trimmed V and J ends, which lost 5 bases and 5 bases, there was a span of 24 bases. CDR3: CASSGTPGRSARYGYTF. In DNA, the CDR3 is TGTGCCAGCAGCGGAACTCCCGGGCGGTCGGCTCGGTATGGCTACACCTTC.

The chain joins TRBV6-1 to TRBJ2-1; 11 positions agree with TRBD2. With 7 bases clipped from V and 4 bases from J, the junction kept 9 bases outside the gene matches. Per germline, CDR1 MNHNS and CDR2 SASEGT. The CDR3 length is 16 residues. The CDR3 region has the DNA TGTGCCAGCAAACTAGCGGGAGTTATGGGTTACAATGAGCAGTTCTTC. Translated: CASKLAGVMGYNEQFF.

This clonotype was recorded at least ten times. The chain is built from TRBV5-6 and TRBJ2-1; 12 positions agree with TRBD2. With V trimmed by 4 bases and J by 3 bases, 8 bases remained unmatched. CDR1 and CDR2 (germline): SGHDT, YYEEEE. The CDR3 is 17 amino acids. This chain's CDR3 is CASSIKLAGGIYNEQFF. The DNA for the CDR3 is TGTGCCAGCAGCATAAAGCTAGCGGGAGGGATCTACAATGAGCAGTTCTTC.